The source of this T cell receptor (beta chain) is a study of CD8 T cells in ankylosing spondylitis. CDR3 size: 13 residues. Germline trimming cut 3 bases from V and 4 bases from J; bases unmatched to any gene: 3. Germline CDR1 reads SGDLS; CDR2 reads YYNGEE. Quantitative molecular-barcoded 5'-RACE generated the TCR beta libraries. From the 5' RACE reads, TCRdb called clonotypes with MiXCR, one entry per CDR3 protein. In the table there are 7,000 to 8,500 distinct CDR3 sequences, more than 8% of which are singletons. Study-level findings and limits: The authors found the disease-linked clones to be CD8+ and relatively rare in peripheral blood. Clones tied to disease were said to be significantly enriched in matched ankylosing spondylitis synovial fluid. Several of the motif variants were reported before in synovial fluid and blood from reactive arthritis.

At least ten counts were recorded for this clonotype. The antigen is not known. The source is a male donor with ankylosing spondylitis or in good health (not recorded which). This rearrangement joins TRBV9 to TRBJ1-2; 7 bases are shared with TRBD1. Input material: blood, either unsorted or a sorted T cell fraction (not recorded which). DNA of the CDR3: TGTGCCAGCAGCGACCGGGACAGCTATGGCTACACCTTC. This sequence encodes CASSDRDSYGYTF.